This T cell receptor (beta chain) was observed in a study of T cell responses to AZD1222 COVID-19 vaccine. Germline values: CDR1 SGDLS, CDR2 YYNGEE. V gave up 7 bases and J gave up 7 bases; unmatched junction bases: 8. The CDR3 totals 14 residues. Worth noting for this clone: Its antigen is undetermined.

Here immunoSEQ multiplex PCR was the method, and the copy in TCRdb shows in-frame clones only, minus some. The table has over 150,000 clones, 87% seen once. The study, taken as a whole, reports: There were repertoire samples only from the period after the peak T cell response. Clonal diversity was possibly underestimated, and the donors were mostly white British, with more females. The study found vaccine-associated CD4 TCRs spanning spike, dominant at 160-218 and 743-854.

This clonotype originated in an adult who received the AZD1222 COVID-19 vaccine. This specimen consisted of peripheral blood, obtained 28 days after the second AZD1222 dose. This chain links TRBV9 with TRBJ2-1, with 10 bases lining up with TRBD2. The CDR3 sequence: CASGSGGAFNEQFF. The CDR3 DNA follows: TGTGCCAGCGGGAGCGGGGGGGCTTTTAATGAGCAGTTCTTC.